These 13 T cell receptor beta chains were all obtained from the same sample, sequenced in a study of identical twins. TCRdb re-analysed the 5' RACE reads in MiXCR, keeping a single row per CDR3 protein. This repertoire shows more than 650,000 distinct CDR3 sequences, around 5.7% found once; its top ten account for 1.5% to 2%. The sample taken for sequencing was naive T cells sorted from blood. The receptors stem from a man younger than 35 in good health.

The V gene is TRBV24-1, the J gene TRBJ2-3; tentatively, D is TRBD1 or TRBD2 (5 bases each). The CDR3 loop spans 18 amino acids. The V gene's germline CDR1 is KGHDR and CDR2 SFDVKD. The V gene lost 3 bases and the J gene lost 0 bases, with 18 bases spanning the gap. CDR3 nucleotide sequence: TGTGCCACCAGTGATCCAGGGAGAAACCCTCGAAGCACAGATACGCAGTATTTT. Protein product: CATSDPGRNPRSTDTQYF.

This clonotype was observed a few times. This chain connects TRBV7-9 to TRBJ1-5; a possible D gene is TRBD1 (5 bases). Trimming removed 1 base from V and 5 bases from J, with 15 bases in between. The germline CDR1 and CDR2 sequences are SEHNR and FQNEAQ (reference sequence). This CDR3 region has 16 residues. The CDR3 loop reads CASSLVLRQGDQPQHF. The CDR3 DNA sequence: TGTGCCAGCAGCTTAGTATTACGGCAGGGCGATCAGCCCCAGCATTTT.

This clonotype was seen more than once but under ten times. The J gene is TRBJ2-3, the V gene TRBV29-1, with 11 bases aligning to TRBD2. The germline V gene encodes CDR1 SQVTM and CDR2 ANQGSEA. The CDR3 is made up of 13 amino acids. Trimming took 7 bases from V and 6 from J; bases not matched to a gene: 6. CDR3: CSARPSGRDTQYF. The CDR3 DNA reads TGCAGCGCCCGCCCTAGCGGGAGGGATACGCAGTATTTT.

The chain carries TRBV2 and TRBJ2-5; D might be TRBD2 (7 bases). CDR1 and CDR2 (germline): SNHLY, FYNNEI. Deletions cut 2 bases from V and 5 bases from J, with 15 bases between. The CDR3 has 15 residues. The CDR3 reads CASSEYGLGGETQYF. The CDR3 region has the DNA TGTGCCAGCAGTGAATATGGACTAGGGGGGGAGACCCAGTACTTC.

This clonotype was observed at least ten times. This chain links TRBV6-1 with TRBJ1-2; D is unclear. CDR3 length equals 10 residues. Germline V gene lookup returns CDR1 MNHNS and CDR2 SASEGT. With 10 bases removed from V and 5 bases from J, the gap between germline ends came to 8 bases. CDR3 nucleotide sequence: TGTGCCATAAATGGTTATGGCTACACCTTC. Its protein product is CAINGYGYTF.

The V call is TRBV6-2 or TRBV6-3, the J call TRBJ2-7, with TRBD1 as a possible D gene (5 bases). V was shortened by 2 bases and J by 6 bases, with 14 bases between the two germline ends. The CDR3 runs to 14 residues. Germline assignment: CDR1 MNHEY and CDR2 SVGEGT. DNA of the CDR3: TGTGCCAGCAGTTACCGGACAAGTCCTTTCGAGCAGTACTTC. Its protein product is CASSYRTSPFEQYF.

This clonotype showed up many times. The chain carries TRBV12-3 or TRBV12-4 and TRBJ2-2; 10 nucleotides agree with TRBD2. The CDR3 is 16 residues long. Trimming removed 8 bases from V and 7 bases from J; junction bases left unmatched: 13. The DNA for the CDR3 is TGTGCCAGCCTGTGGGCTAGCGGGGGATTTGGCGGGGAGCTGTTTTTT. It specifies CASLWASGGFGGELFF.

At least ten counts were recorded for this clonotype. The chain joins TRBV12-3 or TRBV12-4 to TRBJ1-5, with D possibly TRBD1 on 5 matching bases. The CDR3 consists of 14 residues. The V end lost 4 bases, the J end lost 9 bases, and 16 bases lay between the germline ends. The DNA of the CDR3 is TGTGCCAGCAGTTCGGGGGACCCGCTTCGGCCCCAGCATTTT. Protein: CASSSGDPLRPQHF.

This clonotype was counted between two and nine times. This chain connects TRBV9 to TRBJ2-4; D gene uncertain. V lost 2 bases to trimming and J lost 4 bases, with 10 bases between them. CDR1 and CDR2 from the germline V gene are SGDLS and YYNGEE. The CDR3 runs to 14 residues. The CDR3 protein is CASSVGKMKNIQYF. DNA of the CDR3: TGTGCCAGCAGCGTGGGGAAGATGAAAAACATTCAGTACTTC.

This clonotype was recorded a few times. The chain is built from TRBV7-9 and TRBJ2-1, with 7 bases fitting TRBD2. Looked up from germline, CDR1 is SEHNR and CDR2 is FQNEAQ (reference sequence). CDR3 length: 15 residues. The trim removed 6 bases at V and 6 bases at J, leaving 11 bases unmatched. The CDR3 region is CASSNLADKGNEQFF. The CDR3 bases are TGTGCCAGCAGTAACCTAGCGGATAAGGGCAATGAGCAGTTCTTC. The entire variable domain, with the rest obtained from reference TRBV7-9 and TRBJ2-1, is as follows: DTGVSQNPRHKITKRGQNVTFRCDPISEHNRLYWYRQTLGQGPEFLTYFQNEAQLEKSRLLSDRFSAERPKGSFSTLEIQRTEQGDSAMYLCASSNLADKGNEQFFGPGTRLTVL.

There are a few counts of this clonotype. The V gene is TRBV20-1, the J gene TRBJ2-1; D is possibly TRBD2 (6 bases). CDR3 size: 16 residues. Trimming removed 0 bases at V and 10 bases at J, with 22 bases between. CDR1 and CDR2 (germline): DFQATT, SNEGSKA (reference sequence). The CDR3 DNA sequence: TGCAGTGCTAGAGATCGCACGGGAGTGTCGGTAGAGGAGCAGTTCTTC. Its protein is CSARDRTGVSVEEQFF.

This clonotype was counted many times. The CDR3 ends on some other residue instead of the conserved phenylalanine or tryptophan, so this is likely a read error. The DNA is left out, because the CDR3 cannot be placed on it with certainty; the CDR3 is given as TCRdb lists it. The genes are TRBV20-1 and TRBJ1-1. The CDR3 adds up to 8 amino acids, both ends counted. Germline loops: CDR1 DFQATT, CDR2 SNEGSKA (reference sequence). CDR3 protein: CSARDAYL.

This clonotype has at least ten counts. The chain links TRBV29-1 to TRBJ2-5, with 7 bases aligning to TRBD2. With 6 bases clipped from V and 4 bases from J, the junction kept 5 bases outside the gene matches. The germline gives CDR1 SQVTM, CDR2 ANQGSEA. The CDR3 runs 12 residues. CDR3 coding DNA: TGCAGCGTCCTTGTAGCGGGAGAGACCCAGTACTTC. Its translation is CSVLVAGETQYF. Variable domain in full (rest from reference TRBV29-1 and TRBJ2-5): SAVISQKPSRDICQRGTSLTIQCQVDSQVTMMFWYRQQPGQSLTLIATANQGSEATYESGFVIDKFPISRPNLTFSTLTVSNMSPEDSSIYLCSVLVAGETQYFGPGTRLLVL.